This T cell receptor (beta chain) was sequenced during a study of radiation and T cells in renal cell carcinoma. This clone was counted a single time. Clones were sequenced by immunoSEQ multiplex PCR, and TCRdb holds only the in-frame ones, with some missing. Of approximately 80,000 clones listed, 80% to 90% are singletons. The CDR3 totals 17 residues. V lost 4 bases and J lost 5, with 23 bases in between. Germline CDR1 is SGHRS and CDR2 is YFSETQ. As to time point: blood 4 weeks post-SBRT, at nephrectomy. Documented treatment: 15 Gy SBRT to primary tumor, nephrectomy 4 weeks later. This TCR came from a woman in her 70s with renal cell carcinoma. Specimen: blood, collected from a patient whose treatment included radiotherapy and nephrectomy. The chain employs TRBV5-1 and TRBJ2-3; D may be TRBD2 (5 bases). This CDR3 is CASSHTSFGGPGDTQYF. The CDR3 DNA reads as TGCGCCAGCAGCCATACATCGTTCGGCGGGCCCGGAGATACGCAGTATTTT. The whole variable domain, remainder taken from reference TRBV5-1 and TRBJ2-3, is KAGVTQTPRYLIKTRGQQVTLSCSPISGHRSVSWYQQTPGQGLQFLFEYFSETQRNKGNFPGRFSGRQFSNSRSEMNVSTLELGDSALYLCASSHTSFGGPGDTQYFGPGTRLTVL.